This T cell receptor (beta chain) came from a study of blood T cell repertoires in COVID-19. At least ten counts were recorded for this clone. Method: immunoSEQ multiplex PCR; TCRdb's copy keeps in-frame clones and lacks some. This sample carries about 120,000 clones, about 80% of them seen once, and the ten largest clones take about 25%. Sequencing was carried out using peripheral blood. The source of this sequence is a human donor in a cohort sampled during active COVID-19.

The CDR3 region has the DNA TGCGCCAGCAGCCACCTCGGGAGTATGAACACCGGGGAGCTGTTTTTT. It is translated as CASSHLGSMNTGELFF. The V call is TRBV4-3, the J call TRBJ2-2, with D perhaps matching TRBD2 (6 bases). V was cut by 3 bases and J by 1 base, with 12 bases left in between. Germline V lookup: CDR1 LGHNA, CDR2 YSLEER. The CDR3 runs 16 residues.